A selection of T cell receptor beta chains follows, all from one sample in a study of technical replicates of blood from a handful of donors. Generated by immunoSEQ multiplex PCR, the TCRdb table keeps only in-frame clones and is missing some. Among around 53,000 clones, roughly 86% were seen once, and the ten largest hold approximately 5.4%. The sequencing sample was made of PBMCs. The receptors stem from a human donor in good health. Some clones in this sample may be carry-over from other donors' samples. Both conserved end residues are part of each CDR3. Each record gives: CDR3 protein, CDR3 DNA, clone size, V gene, J gene, D gene. The D gene is left open where the match is weak. Clone size is shown for a subset of rows, as once, few, many or a class of expanded clone.

CDR3: CASSLVATGHYGYTF
DNA: TGTGCCAGCAGCTTGGTGGCAACAGGGCACTATGGCTACACCTTC
size: .
V: TRBV5-5
J: TRBJ1-2
D: .

CDR3: CATSRVTSGAYEQYF
DNA: TGTGCCACCAGCAGAGTGACTAGCGGGGCCTACGAGCAGTACTTC
size: .
V: TRBV15
J: TRBJ2-7
D: TRBD2

CDR3: CASSLGQGISDTQYF
DNA: TGTGCCAGCAGCTTGGGACAGGGAATATCTGATACGCAGTATTTT
size: once
V: TRBV11-3
J: TRBJ2-3
D: TRBD1

CDR3: CASSLGQGRFNEQYF
DNA: TGTGCCAGCAGCCTTGGACAGGGGCGGTTCAACGAGCAGTACTTC
size: .
V: TRBV7-2
J: TRBJ2-7
D: TRBD1

CDR3: CASSVGTYGNTIYF
DNA: TGTGCCAGCAGCGTCGGGACATATGGAAACACCATATATTTT
size: .
V: TRBV6-5
J: TRBJ1-3
D: .

CDR3: CASSPYTGEYEQYF
DNA: TGTGCCAGCTCACCATATACAGGGGAGTACGAGCAGTACTTC
size: .
V: TRBV18
J: TRBJ2-7
D: TRBD1

CDR3: CASSPGTGGQPQHF
DNA: TGTGCCAGTAGCCCCGGGACAGGGGGTCAGCCCCAGCATTTT
size: .
V: TRBV19
J: TRBJ1-5
D: TRBD1

CDR3: CASSPTGPFITEAFF
DNA: TGTGCCAGCAGCCCGACAGGGCCCTTCATCACTGAAGCTTTCTTT
size: .
V: TRBV7-9
J: TRBJ1-1
D: TRBD1

CDR3: CASSQRTGDQPQHF
DNA: TGTGCCAGCAGCCAGAGGACAGGGGATCAGCCCCAGCATTTT
size: .
V: TRBV4-2
J: TRBJ1-5
D: TRBD1

CDR3: CSVGQDGSNIQYF
DNA: TGCAGCGTTGGCCAGGATGGTTCGAACATTCAGTACTTC
size: .
V: TRBV29-1
J: TRBJ2-4
D: .

CDR3: CASSALAGAAYEQYF
DNA: TGTGCCAGCAGTGCGCTAGCGGGGGCCGCCTACGAGCAGTACTTC
size: once
V: TRBV6-4
J: TRBJ2-7
D: TRBD2

CDR3: CASSLSTGTNEKLFF
DNA: TGCGCCAGCAGCTTATCGACAGGAACTAATGAAAAACTGTTTTTT
size: .
V: TRBV5-1
J: TRBJ1-4
D: .

CDR3: CASKNTGVITDTQYF
DNA: TGTGCCAGCAAAAATACAGGGGTAATCACAGATACGCAGTATTTT
size: .
V: TRBV6-6
J: TRBJ2-3
D: TRBD1

CDR3: CASSLGQGPEKLFF
DNA: TGTGCCAGCTCCCTGGGACAGGGACCTGAAAAACTGTTTTTT
size: .
V: TRBV18
J: TRBJ1-4
D: TRBD1

CDR3: CASSSASGPGYEQYF
DNA: TGTGCCAGCAGTTCCGCCTCCGGTCCCGGTTACGAGCAGTACTTC
size: .
V: TRBV6-5
J: TRBJ2-7
D: .

CDR3: CASSIASGGAGETQYF
DNA: TGTGCCAGCAGCATCGCTAGCGGGGGGGCTGGAGAGACCCAGTACTTC
size: .
V: TRBV7-2
J: TRBJ2-5
D: TRBD2

CDR3: CASSPRGGELFF
DNA: TGTGCCAGCTCACCGAGAGGCGGGGAGCTGTTTTTT
size: .
V: TRBV18
J: TRBJ2-2
D: .

CDR3: CASSQDRASSYEQYF
DNA: TGTGCCAGCAGCCAAGATCGCGCATCATCCTACGAGCAGTACTTC
size: .
V: TRBV4-2
J: TRBJ2-7
D: .

CDR3: CASSLQGSSTDTQYF
DNA: TGTGCCAGCAGCCTACAGGGCTCGAGCACAGATACGCAGTATTTT
size: .
V: TRBV7-3
J: TRBJ2-3
D: .

CDR3: CASSLGYNNQPQHF
DNA: TGTGCCAGCAGCTTGGGGTACAACAATCAGCCCCAGCATTTT
size: .
V: TRBV5-8
J: TRBJ1-5
D: .

CDR3: CASTISGANVLTF
DNA: TGTGCCAGCACCATCTCTGGGGCCAACGTCCTGACTTTC
size: .
V: TRBV6-6
J: TRBJ2-6
D: .

CDR3: CASSPGGQIQTQYF
DNA: TGTGCCAGCAGCCCCGGGGGTCAGATCCAGACCCAGTACTTC
size: .
V: TRBV7-2
J: TRBJ2-5
D: .

CDR3: CAWRGKGLAAGELFF
DNA: TGTGCCTGGAGGGGAAAGGGACTAGCGGCCGGGGAGCTGTTTTTT
size: .
V: TRBV30
J: TRBJ2-2
D: TRBD2

CDR3: CASSLGAPGTGELFF
DNA: TGTGCCAGCAGCTTAGGAGCCCCGGGCACCGGGGAGCTGTTTTTT
size: .
V: TRBV7-2
J: TRBJ2-2
D: .

CDR3: CASSVDGGVRPYGYTF
DNA: TGTGCCAGCAGCGTGGATGGGGGGGTTCGGCCCTATGGCTACACCTTC
size: .
V: TRBV7-2
J: TRBJ1-2
D: .

CDR3: CASSVDKGGTSVEQYF
DNA: TGTGCCAGCAGTGTTGATAAAGGCGGGACTAGCGTCGAGCAGTACTTC
size: .
V: TRBV2
J: TRBJ2-7
D: TRBD2

CDR3: CASRETSEAFF
DNA: TGTGCCAGCAGGGAGACTTCTGAAGCTTTCTTT
size: .
V: TRBV11-1
J: TRBJ1-1
D: .

CDR3: CASSLMAPGGQETQYF
DNA: TGTGCCAGCAGCCTCATGGCCCCGGGGGGACAAGAGACCCAGTACTTC
size: .
V: TRBV7-2
J: TRBJ2-5
D: TRBD2